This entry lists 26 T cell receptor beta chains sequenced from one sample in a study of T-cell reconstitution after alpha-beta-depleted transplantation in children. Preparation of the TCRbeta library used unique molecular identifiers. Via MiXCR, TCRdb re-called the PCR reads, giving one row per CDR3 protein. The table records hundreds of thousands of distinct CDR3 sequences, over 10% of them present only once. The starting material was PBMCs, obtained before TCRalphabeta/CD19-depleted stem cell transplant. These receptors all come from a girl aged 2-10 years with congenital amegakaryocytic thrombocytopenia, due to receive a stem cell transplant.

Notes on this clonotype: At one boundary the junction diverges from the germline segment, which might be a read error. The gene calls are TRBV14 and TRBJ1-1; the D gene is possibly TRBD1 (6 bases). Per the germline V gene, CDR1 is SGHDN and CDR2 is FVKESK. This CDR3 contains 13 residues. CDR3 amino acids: CGSSQDRGGRAFF. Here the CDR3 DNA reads TGTGGCAGCAGCCAAGATCGAGGGGGGAGGGCTTTCTTT. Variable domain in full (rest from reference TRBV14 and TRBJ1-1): EAGVTQFPSHSVIEKGQTVTLRCDPISGHDNLYWYRRVMGKEIKFLLHFVKESKQDESGMPNNRFLAERTGGTYSTLKVQPAELEDSGVYFCGSSQDRGGRAFFGQGTRLTVV.

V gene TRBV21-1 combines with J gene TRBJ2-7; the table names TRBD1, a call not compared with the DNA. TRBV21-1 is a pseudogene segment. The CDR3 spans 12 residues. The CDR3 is CADRVLTYEQYF. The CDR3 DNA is TGTGCCGACAGGGTCCTAACCTACGAGCAGTACTTC.

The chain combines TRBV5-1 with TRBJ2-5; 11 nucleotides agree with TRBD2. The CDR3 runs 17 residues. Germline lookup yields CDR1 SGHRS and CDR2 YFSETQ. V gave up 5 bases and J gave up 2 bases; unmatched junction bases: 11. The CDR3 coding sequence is TGCGCCAGCAGGAGGAGAATGGGACTAGCGGCACAAGAGACCCAGTACTTC. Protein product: CASRRRMGLAAQETQYF. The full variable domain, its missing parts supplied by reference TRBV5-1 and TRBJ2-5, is KAGVTQTPRYLIKTRGQQVTLSCSPISGHRSVSWYQQTPGQGLQFLFEYFSETQRNKGNFPGRFSGRQFSNSRSEMNVSTLELGDSALYLCASRRRMGLAAQETQYFGPGTRLLVL.

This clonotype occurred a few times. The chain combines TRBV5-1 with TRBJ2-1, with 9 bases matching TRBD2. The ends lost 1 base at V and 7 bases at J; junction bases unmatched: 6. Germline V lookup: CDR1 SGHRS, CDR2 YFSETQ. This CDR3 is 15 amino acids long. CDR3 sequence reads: CASSLLSGSGNEQFF. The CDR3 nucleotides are TGCGCCAGCAGCTTGCTTAGCGGGAGCGGTAATGAGCAGTTCTTC.

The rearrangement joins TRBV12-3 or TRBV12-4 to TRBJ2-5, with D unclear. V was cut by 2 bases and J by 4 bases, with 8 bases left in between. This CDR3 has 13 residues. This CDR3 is CASSLMGLETQYF. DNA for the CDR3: TGTGCCAGCAGTTTAATGGGCTTAGAGACCCAGTACTTC.

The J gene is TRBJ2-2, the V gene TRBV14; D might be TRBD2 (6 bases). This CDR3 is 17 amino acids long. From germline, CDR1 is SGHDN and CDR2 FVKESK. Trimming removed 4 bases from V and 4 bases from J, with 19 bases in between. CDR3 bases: TGTGCCAGCAGCCTCTTGTATAGCGGAAGTTTCACCGGGGAGCTGTTTTTT. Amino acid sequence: CASSLLYSGSFTGELFF.

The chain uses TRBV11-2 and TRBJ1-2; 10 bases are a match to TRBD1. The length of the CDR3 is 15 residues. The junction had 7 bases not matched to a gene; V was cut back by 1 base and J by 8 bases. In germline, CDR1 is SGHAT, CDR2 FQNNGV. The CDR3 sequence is CASSLVADRGAGYTF. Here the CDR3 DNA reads TGTGCCAGCAGCTTAGTAGCGGACAGGGGGGCGGGCTACACCTTC.

The CDR3 reads CASSLRGQGSKYEQYF. The CDR3 coding sequence is TGCGCCAGCAGCCTCCGGGGACAGGGTTCTAAATACGAGCAGTACTTC. This chain uses TRBV5-1 with TRBJ2-7, with 9 bases aligning to TRBD1. CDR1 and CDR2 from the germline V gene are SGHRS and YFSETQ. The CDR3 has 16 residues. The V gene end was trimmed by 4 bases and the J gene end by 4 bases; junction bases not matched to a gene: 12.

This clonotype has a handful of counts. The CDR3 coding sequence is TGCGCCAGCAGCCATAGACAGGGGGCCGCCTACGAGCAGTACTTC. Its protein is CASSHRQGAAYEQYF. V and J are TRBV5-1 and TRBJ2-7; TRBD1 matches 10 bases. The CDR3 is made up of 15 amino acids. Germline V CDR1 and CDR2: SGHRS, YFSETQ. The V gene end was trimmed by 4 bases and the J gene end by 2 bases; junction bases not matched to a gene: 6. Full variable domain (missing parts from reference TRBV5-1 and TRBJ2-7): KAGVTQTPRYLIKTRGQQVTLSCSPISGHRSVSWYQQTPGQGLQFLFEYFSETQRNKGNFPGRFSGRQFSNSRSEMNVSTLELGDSALYLCASSHRQGAAYEQYFGPGTRLTVT.

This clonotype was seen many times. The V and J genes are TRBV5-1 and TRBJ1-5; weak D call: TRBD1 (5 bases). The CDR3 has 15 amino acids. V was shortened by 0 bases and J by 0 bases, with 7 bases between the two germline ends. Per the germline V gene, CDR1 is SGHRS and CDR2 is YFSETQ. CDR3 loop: CASSLGTLSNQPQHF. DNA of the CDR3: TGCGCCAGCAGCTTGGGGACACTTAGCAATCAGCCCCAGCATTTT.

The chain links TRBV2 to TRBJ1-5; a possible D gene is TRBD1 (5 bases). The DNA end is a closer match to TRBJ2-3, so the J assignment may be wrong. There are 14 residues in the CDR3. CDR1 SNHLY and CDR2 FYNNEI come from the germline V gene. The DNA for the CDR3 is TGTGCCAGCACCAGCCAGGGCCAGAATCAGCCCCAGTATTTT. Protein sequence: CASTSQGQNQPQYF.

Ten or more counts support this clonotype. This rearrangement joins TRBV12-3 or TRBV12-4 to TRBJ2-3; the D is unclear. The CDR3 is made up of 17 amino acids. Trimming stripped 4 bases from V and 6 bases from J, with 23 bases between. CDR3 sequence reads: CASSSTRRGSGWDTQYF. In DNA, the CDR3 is TGTGCCAGCAGTTCCACCCGTAGAGGATCTGGCTGGGATACGCAGTATTTT.

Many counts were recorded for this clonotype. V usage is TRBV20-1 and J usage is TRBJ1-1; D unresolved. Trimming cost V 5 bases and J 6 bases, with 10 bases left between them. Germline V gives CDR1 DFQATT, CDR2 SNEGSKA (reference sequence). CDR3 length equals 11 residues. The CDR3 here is CSAPRGPEAFF. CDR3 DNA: TGCAGTGCTCCACGAGGTCCTGAAGCTTTCTTT.

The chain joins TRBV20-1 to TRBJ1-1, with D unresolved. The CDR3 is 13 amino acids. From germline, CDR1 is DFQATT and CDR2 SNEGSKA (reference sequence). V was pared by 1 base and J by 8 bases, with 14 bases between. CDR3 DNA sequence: TGCAGTGCTAGAGTCGGGCTGAAGGTGGAAGCTTTCTTT. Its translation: CSARVGLKVEAFF.

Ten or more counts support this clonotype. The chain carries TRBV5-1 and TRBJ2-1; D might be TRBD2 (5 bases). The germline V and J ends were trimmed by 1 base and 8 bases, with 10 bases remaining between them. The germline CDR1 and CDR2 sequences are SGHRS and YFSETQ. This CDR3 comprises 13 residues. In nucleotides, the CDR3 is TGCGCCAGCAGCTTGCGGTCGCGGGATGAGCAGTTCTTC. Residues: CASSLRSRDEQFF.

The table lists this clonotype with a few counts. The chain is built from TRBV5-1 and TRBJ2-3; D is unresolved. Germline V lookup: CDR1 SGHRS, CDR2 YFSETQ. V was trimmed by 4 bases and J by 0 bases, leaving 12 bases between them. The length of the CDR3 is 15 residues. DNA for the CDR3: TGCGCCAGCAGCGGGGATGGCCGGAGCACAGATACGCAGTATTTT. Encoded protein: CASSGDGRSTDTQYF.

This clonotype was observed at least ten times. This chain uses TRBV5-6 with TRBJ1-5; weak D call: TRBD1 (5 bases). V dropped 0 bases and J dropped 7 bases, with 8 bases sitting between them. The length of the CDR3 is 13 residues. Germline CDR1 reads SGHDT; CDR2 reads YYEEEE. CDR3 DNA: TGTGCCAGCAGCTTGGTCGAGGGGCAGCCCCAGCATTTT. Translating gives CASSLVEGQPQHF.

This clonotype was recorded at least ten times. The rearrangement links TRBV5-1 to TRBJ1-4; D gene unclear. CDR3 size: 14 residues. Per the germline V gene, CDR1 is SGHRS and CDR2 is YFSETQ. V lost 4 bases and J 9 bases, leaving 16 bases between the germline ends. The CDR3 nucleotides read TGCGCCAGCAGCCCCACCGCTGTTGGGCAAAAACTGTTTTTT. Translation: CASSPTAVGQKLFF.

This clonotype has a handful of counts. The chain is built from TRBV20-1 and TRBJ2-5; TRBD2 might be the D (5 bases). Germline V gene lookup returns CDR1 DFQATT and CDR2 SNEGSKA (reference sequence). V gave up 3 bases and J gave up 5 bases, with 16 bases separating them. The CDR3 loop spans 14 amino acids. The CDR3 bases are TGCAGTGCTAGGAAAGCCGGGGTCGGGGAGACCCAGTACTTC. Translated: CSARKAGVGETQYF.

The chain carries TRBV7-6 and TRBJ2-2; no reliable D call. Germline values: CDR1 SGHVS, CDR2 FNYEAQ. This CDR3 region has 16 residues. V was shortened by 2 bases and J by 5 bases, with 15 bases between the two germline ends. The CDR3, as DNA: TGTGCCAGCAGCTTAAGGTCATCAGGTCGTACCGGGGAGCTGTTTTTT. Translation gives CASSLRSSGRTGELFF.

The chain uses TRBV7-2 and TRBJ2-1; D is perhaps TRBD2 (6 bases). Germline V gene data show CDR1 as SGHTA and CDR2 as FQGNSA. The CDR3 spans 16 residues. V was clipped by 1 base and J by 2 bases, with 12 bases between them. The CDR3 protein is CASSLVGLWTYNEQFF. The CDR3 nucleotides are TGTGCCAGCAGCTTAGTGGGACTCTGGACCTACAATGAGCAGTTCTTC.

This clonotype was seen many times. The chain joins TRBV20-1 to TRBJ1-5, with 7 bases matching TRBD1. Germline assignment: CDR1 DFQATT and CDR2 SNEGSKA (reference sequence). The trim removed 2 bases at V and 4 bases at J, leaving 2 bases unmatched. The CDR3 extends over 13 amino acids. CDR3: CSARRDRNQPQHF. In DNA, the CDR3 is TGCAGTGCTAGACGGGACAGAAATCAGCCCCAGCATTTT.

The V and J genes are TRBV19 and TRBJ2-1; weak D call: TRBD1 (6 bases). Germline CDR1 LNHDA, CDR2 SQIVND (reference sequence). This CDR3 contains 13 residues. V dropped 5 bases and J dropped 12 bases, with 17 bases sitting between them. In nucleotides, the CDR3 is TGTGCCAGTAGTCCTATCTTGGGGGCCCGGCAGTTCTTC. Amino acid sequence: CASSPILGARQFF.

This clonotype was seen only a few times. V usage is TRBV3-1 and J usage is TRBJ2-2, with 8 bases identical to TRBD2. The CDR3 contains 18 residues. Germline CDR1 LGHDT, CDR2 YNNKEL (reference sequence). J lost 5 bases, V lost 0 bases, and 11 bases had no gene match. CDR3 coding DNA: TGTGCCAGCAGCCAAGATCCGGCGGGAGGATCGGGTACCGGGGAGCTGTTTTTT. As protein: CASSQDPAGGSGTGELFF.

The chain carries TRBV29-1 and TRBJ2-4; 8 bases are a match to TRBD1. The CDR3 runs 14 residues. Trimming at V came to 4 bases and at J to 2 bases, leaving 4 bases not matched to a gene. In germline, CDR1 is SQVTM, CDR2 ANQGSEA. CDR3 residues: CSVVTGGSKNIQYF. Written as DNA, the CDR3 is TGCAGCGTTGTCACAGGGGGATCCAAAAACATTCAGTACTTC.

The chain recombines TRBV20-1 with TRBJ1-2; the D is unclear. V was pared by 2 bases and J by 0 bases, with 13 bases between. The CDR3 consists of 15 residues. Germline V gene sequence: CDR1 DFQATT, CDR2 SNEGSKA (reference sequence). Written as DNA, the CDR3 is TGCAGTGCTAGAATCTGGGCAGATGCTAACTATGGCTACACCTTC. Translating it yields CSARIWADANYGYTF.